What follows describes a single T cell receptor beta chain. The sample comes from a study of early T cells in non-severe SARS-CoV-2 infection. Germline CDR1 is KGHSH and CDR2 is LQKENI. V was clipped by 3 bases and J by 1 base, with 18 bases between them. The CDR3 has 17 residues. In TCRdb, the 5' RACE reads were re-called with MiXCR into one record per CDR3 protein. The table has tens of thousands of distinct CDR3 sequences, 14% seen once; the top ten hold 11%. This TCR was sampled from an adult who was a healthcare worker with PCR-confirmed SARS-CoV-2 infection or an uninfected control (not recorded which). Input material: whole blood. This sequence joins TRBV18 and TRBJ2-5; D unclear. The CDR3 DNA follows: TGTGCCAGCTCACCTAGGCCCTCAGGCTCCACCCAAGAGACCCAGTACTTC. Amino acid sequence: CASSPRPSGSTQETQYF. The entire variable domain, with the rest obtained from reference TRBV18 and TRBJ2-5, is as follows: NAGVMQNPRHLVRRRGQEARLRCSPMKGHSHVYWYRQLPEEGLKFMVYLQKENIIDESGMPKERFSAEFPKEGPSILRIQQVVRGDSAAYFCASSPRPSGSTQETQYFGPGTRLLVL.